The TCR beta chain under discussion was sequenced for a study of CD8+ T cells in alopecia areata. The germline V and J ends were trimmed by 4 bases and 0 bases, with 9 bases remaining between them. The CDR3 sequence is 13 residues long. Germline CDR1 GTSNPN, CDR2 SVGIG (reference sequence). This clone has more than one count but fewer than ten. Treatment denoted: oral pan-JAK inhibitor, 5-10 mg twice daily. After isolation, RNA underwent reverse transcription to generate cDNA as the sequencing template. Here immunoSEQ multiplex PCR was the method, and the copy in TCRdb shows in-frame clones only, minus some. The sample holds roughly 250,000 clones, 60% seen once.

The input for sequencing was CD4+ T cells sorted from blood, taken at week 52, from a patient treated with tofacitinib. The sequence derives from a human donor with alopecia areata. The chain joins TRBV30 to TRBJ1-1; D not certain. The CDR3 protein is CAWTGAMNTEAFF. The CDR3 region has the DNA TGTGCCTGGACGGGTGCCATGAACACTGAAGCTTTCTTT.